The TCR beta chain described here comes from a study of beta chain features in type 1 diabetes. For the study at large: Healthy donors and patients showed comparable age, gender and cell yields. All of the samples together had 85 million to 140 million sorted cells examined. Broader study findings: Type 1 diabetes patients had moderately but significantly shorter TCRB CDR3s in all four CD4+ subsets.

Notes on this clone: Its specificity is unknown.

Reverse transcription of all isolated RNA meant that expressed TCRB transcripts were sequenced. Assay used: immunoSEQ multiplex PCR; TCRdb lists only in-frame clones, some missing. The sample gives about 99,000 clones, 28% of which show up once; more than 0.45% is in the top ten. Germline V gives CDR1 SNHLY, CDR2 FYNNEI. J gave up 7 bases and V 6 bases, and 9 bases lay outside the gene matches. The CDR3 consists of 15 residues. The clonotype originates from a young woman with type 1 diabetes. Sequenced sample: central memory CD4+ T cells from blood. The gene calls are TRBV2 and TRBJ2-2; 9 bases align to TRBD2. The chain's CDR3 is CASRASSGSNGELFF. The CDR3 bases are TGTGCCAGCAGAGCGAGTAGCGGGAGTAACGGGGAGCTGTTTTTT. The full variable domain, its missing parts supplied by reference TRBV2 and TRBJ2-2, is EPEVTQTPSHQVTQMGQEVILRCVPISNHLYFYWYRQILGQKVEFLVSFYNNEISEKSEIFDDQFSVERPDGSNFTLKIRSTKLEDSAMYFCASRASSGSNGELFFGEGSRLTVL.